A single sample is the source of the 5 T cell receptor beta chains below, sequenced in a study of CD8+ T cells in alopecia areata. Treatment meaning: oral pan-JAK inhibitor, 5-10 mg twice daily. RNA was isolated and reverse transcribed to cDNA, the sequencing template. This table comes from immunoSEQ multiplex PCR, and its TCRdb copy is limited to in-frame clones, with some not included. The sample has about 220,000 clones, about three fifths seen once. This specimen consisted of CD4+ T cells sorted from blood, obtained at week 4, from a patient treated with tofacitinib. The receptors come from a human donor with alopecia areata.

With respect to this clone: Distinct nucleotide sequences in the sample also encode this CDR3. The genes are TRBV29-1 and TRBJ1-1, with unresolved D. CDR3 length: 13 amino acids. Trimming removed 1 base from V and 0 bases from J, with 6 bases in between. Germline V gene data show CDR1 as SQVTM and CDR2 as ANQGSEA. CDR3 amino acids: CSVEGLMNTEAFF. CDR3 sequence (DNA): TGCAGCGTTGAAGGTCTAATGAACACTGAAGCTTTCTTT.

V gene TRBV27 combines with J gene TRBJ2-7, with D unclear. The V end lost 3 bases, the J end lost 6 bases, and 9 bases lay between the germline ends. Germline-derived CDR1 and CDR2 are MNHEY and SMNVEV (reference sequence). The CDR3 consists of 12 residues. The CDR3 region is CASSLRFGEQYF. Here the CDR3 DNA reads TGTGCCAGCAGTTTGAGGTTTGGCGAGCAGTACTTC.

The CDR3 loop is CASSPGSAGSEAFF. The CDR3, as DNA: TGCGCCAGCAGCCCCGGGTCCGCAGGGTCTGAAGCTTTCTTT. V gene TRBV5-1 combines with J gene TRBJ1-1; maybe TRBD1 (5 bases). V was cut by 4 bases and J by 6 bases, with 16 bases left in between. The CDR3 length is 14 residues. Germline lookup yields CDR1 SGHRS and CDR2 YFSETQ. Variable domain in full (rest from reference TRBV5-1 and TRBJ1-1): KAGVTQTPRYLIKTRGQQVTLSCSPISGHRSVSWYQQTPGQGLQFLFEYFSETQRNKGNFPGRFSGRQFSNSRSEMNVSTLELGDSALYLCASSPGSAGSEAFFGQGTRLTVV.

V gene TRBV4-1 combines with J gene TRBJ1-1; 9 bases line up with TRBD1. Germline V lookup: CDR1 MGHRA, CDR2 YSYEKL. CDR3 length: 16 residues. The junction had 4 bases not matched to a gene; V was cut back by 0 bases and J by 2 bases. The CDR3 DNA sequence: TGCGCCAGCAGCCAAGACTGGACAGGGGCTAACACTGAAGCTTTCTTT. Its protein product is CASSQDWTGANTEAFF.

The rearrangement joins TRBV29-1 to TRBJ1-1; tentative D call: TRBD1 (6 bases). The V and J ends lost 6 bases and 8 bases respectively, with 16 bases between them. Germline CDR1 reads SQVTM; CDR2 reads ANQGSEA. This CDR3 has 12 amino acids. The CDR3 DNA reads TGCAGCGTCGCTGGGGGGGCCTCAGAAGCTTTCTTT. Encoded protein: CSVAGGASEAFF.